This T cell receptor beta chain was documented in a study of cytomegalovirus exposure and HLA in healthy donors. Study at large: Earlier, roughly 180 million T cells were analyzed, and about 100 million unique TCR beta sequences were found among them.

Study results and caveats: Versus the approximately 700-donor mean, an Asian-associated ancestry cluster reportedly showed fewer N-insertions in a later analysis.

The primer mix had 60 Vbeta and 13 Jbeta primers. The data were produced by immunoSEQ multiplex PCR, yet TCRdb's version contains in-frame clones alone and is incomplete. The sample yields some 85,000 clones, approximately 84% seen once. Trimming took 5 bases from V and 1 from J; bases not matched to a gene: 10. The CDR3 has 17 residues. Germline V CDR1 and CDR2: SEHNR, FQNEAQ (reference sequence). With respect to this clone: Its antigen remains unknown.

The clonotype was recovered from a man aged 18 to 29 in good health and CMV-seronegative. The chain combines TRBV7-9 with TRBJ2-1, with 8 bases identical to TRBD2. The sequencing sample was made of PBMCs. As DNA, the CDR3 is TGTGCCAGCAGCGGAGGTAGCGGGGAGAGGTCCTACAATGAGCAGTTCTTC. Translated: CASSGGSGERSYNEQFF.